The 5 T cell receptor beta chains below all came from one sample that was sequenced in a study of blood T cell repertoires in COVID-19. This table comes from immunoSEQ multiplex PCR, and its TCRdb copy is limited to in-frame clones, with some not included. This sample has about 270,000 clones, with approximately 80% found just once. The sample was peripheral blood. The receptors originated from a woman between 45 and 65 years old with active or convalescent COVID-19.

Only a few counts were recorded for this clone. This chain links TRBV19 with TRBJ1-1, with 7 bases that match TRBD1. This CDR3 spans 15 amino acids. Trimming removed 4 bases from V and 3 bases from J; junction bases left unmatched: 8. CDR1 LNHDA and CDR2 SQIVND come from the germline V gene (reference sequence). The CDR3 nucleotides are TGTGCCAGTAGTAAAACTCCACAGGGGCACACTGAAGCTTTCTTT. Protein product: CASSKTPQGHTEAFF.

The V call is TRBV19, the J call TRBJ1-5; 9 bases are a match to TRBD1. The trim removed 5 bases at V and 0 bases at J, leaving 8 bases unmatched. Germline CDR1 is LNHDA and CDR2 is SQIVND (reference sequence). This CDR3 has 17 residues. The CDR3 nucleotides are TGTGCCAGTAGTCGTGGACAGGGGAGAGATAGCAATCAGCCCCAGCATTTT. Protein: CASSRGQGRDSNQPQHF. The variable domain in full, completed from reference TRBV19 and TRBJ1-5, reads DGGITQSPKYLFRKEGQNVTLSCEQNLNHDAMYWYRQDPGQGLRLIYYSQIVNDFQKGDIAEGYSVSREKKESFPLTVTSAQKNPTAFYLCASSRGQGRDSNQPQHFGDGTRLSIL.

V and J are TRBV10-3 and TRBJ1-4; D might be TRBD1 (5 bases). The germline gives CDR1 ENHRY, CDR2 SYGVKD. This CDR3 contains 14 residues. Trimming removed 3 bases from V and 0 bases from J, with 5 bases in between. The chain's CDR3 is CAISEGATNEKLFF. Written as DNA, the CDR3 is TGTGCCATCAGTGAAGGGGCAACTAATGAAAAACTGTTTTTT.

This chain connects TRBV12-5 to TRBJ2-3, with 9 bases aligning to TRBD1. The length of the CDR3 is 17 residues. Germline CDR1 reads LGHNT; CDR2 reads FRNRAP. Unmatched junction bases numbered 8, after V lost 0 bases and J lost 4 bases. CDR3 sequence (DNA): TGTGCTAGTGGTTTGGTACTGGGGACAGGGTCCCCAGATACGCAGTATTTT. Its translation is CASGLVLGTGSPDTQYF.

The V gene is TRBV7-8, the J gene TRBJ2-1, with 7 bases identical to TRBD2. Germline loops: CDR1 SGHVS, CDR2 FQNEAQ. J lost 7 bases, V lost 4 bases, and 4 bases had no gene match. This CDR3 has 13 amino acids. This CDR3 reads CASSWGGWNEQFF. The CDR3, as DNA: TGTGCCAGCAGCTGGGGAGGGTGGAATGAGCAGTTCTTC.